This is a list of T cell receptor beta chains from one sample in a study of regulatory T cells in long-lasting Graves disease. TCRdb reprocessed the multiplex PCR reads with MiXCR, giving one entry per CDR3 protein. The table includes about 620,000 distinct CDR3 sequences, 16% detected once. Separately, the same data were catalogued under a study of T cells in Graves' hyperthyroidism and ophthalmopathy.

The specimen was peripheral blood mononuclear cells (PBMCs), collected at new diagnosis, from a patient treated with antithyroid drugs. The origin of the receptors is a young woman with Graves disease. Both conserved end residues are part of each CDR3. Each record gives: D gene, clone size, V gene, J gene, CDR3 protein, CDR3 DNA. A D gene is named only where the DNA matches it firmly. Rows give clone size only sometimes, using once, few, many, or a class for an expanded clone.

d_call: NA; clone_size: NA; v_call: TRBV25-1; j_call: TRBJ1-2; cdr3_aa: CASSGPGAYGYTF; cdr3_nt: TGTGCCAGCAGTGGGCCCGGAGCCTATGGCTACACCTTC
d_call: NA; clone_size: NA; v_call: TRBV29-1; j_call: TRBJ2-2; cdr3_aa: CSVTNTGELFF; cdr3_nt: TGCAGCGTCACGAACACCGGGGAGCTGTTTTTT
d_call: NA; clone_size: many; v_call: TRBV7-6; j_call: TRBJ1-1; cdr3_aa: CASSLGSVGTEAFF; cdr3_nt: TGTGCCAGCAGCTTAGGTTCGGTTGGCACTGAAGCTTTCTTT
d_call: TRBD1; clone_size: many; v_call: TRBV2; j_call: TRBJ2-2; cdr3_aa: CASRTGESGELFF; cdr3_nt: TGTGCCAGCAGGACAGGGGAATCCGGGGAGCTGTTTTTT
d_call: NA; clone_size: NA; v_call: TRBV18; j_call: TRBJ1-1; cdr3_aa: CASSLGLPTTEAFF; cdr3_nt: TGTGCCAGCTCACTAGGTCTTCCCACGACTGAAGCTTTCTTT
d_call: NA; clone_size: NA; v_call: TRBV7-9; j_call: TRBJ1-3; cdr3_aa: CASSFGTKGNTIYF; cdr3_nt: TGTGCCAGCAGCTTCGGGACTAAAGGAAACACCATATATTTT
d_call: NA; clone_size: many; v_call: TRBV28; j_call: TRBJ2-2; cdr3_aa: CASSYTGRGGTGELFF; cdr3_nt: TGTGCCAGCAGTTATACCGGTAGAGGTGGTACCGGGGAGCTGTTTTTT
d_call: NA; clone_size: many; v_call: TRBV20-1; j_call: TRBJ2-5; cdr3_aa: CSARMGTGVWETQYF; cdr3_nt: TGCAGTGCTAGAATGGGGACTGGGGTCTGGGAGACCCAGTACTTC
d_call: TRBD2; clone_size: many; v_call: TRBV20-1; j_call: TRBJ2-2; cdr3_aa: CSARAGGSTGELFF; cdr3_nt: TGCAGTGCTAGAGCGGGAGGTTCCACCGGGGAGCTGTTTTTT
d_call: TRBD2; clone_size: many; v_call: TRBV3-1; j_call: TRBJ2-1; cdr3_aa: CASSQVLDWTSGPPPYNEQFF; cdr3_nt: TGTGCCAGCAGCCAAGTTTTAGATTGGACTAGCGGGCCCCCCCCCTACAATGAGCAGTTCTTC